This is a list of T cell receptor beta chains from one sample in a study of blood T cell repertoires in COVID-19. Clones were sequenced by immunoSEQ multiplex PCR, and TCRdb holds only the in-frame ones, with some missing. This sample has more than 300,000 clones, with about 87% found just once. Source material: peripheral blood. The source of these receptors is a woman in her fifties or sixties with COVID-19, enrolled during active disease. Both conserved end residues are part of each CDR3. D genes are given only for firm matches. Size is stated for part of the rows, as once, few or many counts, or as a class when the clone is expanded.

clone_size d_call j_call v_call cdr3_aa cdr3_nt
- TRBD1 TRBJ1-5 TRBV5-8 CASSFQGAGNQPQHF TGTGCCAGCAGTTTCCAGGGGGCCGGCAATCAGCCCCAGCATTTT
few TRBD2 TRBJ2-1 TRBV10-3 CAISAPIGEGRNEQFF TGTGCCATCAGTGCCCCCATAGGGGAGGGAAGGAATGAGCAGTTCTTC
- TRBD1 TRBJ1-1 TRBV5-4 CASSSGQGAAFF TGTGCCAGCAGCTCGGGACAGGGGGCGGCTTTCTTT
few - TRBJ2-2 TRBV12-5 CASALGGGANGELFF TGTGCTAGTGCCTTAGGAGGGGGCGCGAACGGGGAGCTGTTTTTT
- TRBD2 TRBJ2-5 TRBV19 CASSVLAGLQETQYF TGTGCCAGTAGCGTCCTAGCGGGCCTCCAAGAGACCCAGTACTTC
once - TRBJ2-3 TRBV27 CASSAVGGQYF TGTGCCAGCAGTGCGGTAGGGGGGCAGTATTTT
- TRBD2 TRBJ2-1 TRBV7-7 CASSSSGRFDNEQFF TGTGCTAGCAGCTCGAGCGGGAGGTTCGACAATGAGCAGTTCTTC
- - TRBJ1-3 TRBV15 CATSRDRGGAWGNTIYF TGTGCCACCAGCAGAGATCGTGGAGGGGCGTGGGGAAACACCATATATTTT
- - TRBJ1-2 TRBV11-3 CASSLYPVDGYTF TGTGCCAGCAGCTTATACCCCGTAGATGGCTACACCTTC
- TRBD2 TRBJ2-7 TRBV27 CASSATSGKYEQYF TGTGCCAGCAGTGCCACTAGCGGGAAATACGAGCAGTACTTC
- - TRBJ2-5 TRBV6-6 CASSYSRETQYF TGTGCCAGCAGTTACTCGCGCGAGACCCAGTACTTC
- TRBD2 TRBJ2-3 TRBV30 CAWSLRLAGGGGTDTQYF TGTGCCTGGAGTCTTCGACTAGCGGGAGGGGGGGGTACAGATACGCAGTATTTT
- TRBD1 TRBJ1-6 TRBV7-2 CASSLGGTGNSPLHF TGTGCCAGCAGCTTAGGTGGGACAGGGAATTCACCCCTCCACTTT
- TRBD1 TRBJ1-5 TRBV6-5 CASRPGGGNQPQHF TGTGCCAGCAGACCAGGGGGTGGCAATCAGCCCCAGCATTTT
- - TRBJ1-2 TRBV6-6 CASSPTGTQTNYGYTF TGTGCCAGCAGTCCTACCGGGACACAAACTAACTATGGCTACACCTTC
many TRBD1 TRBJ2-5 TRBV6-5 CASTWTGGYQETQYF TGTGCCAGCACCTGGACAGGAGGTTACCAAGAGACCCAGTACTTC
- - TRBJ1-2 TRBV25-1 CASSDPQNYGYTF TGTGCCAGCAGTGACCCACAAAACTATGGCTACACCTTC
- TRBD2 TRBJ2-7 TRBV5-1 CASSLGREGDEQYF TGCGCCAGCAGCTTGGGGCGGGAGGGTGACGAGCAGTACTTC
- - TRBJ2-7 TRBV5-6 CASSSLGILAGHEQYF TGTGCCAGCAGCTCCCTTGGCATACTAGCTGGCCACGAGCAGTACTTC
- TRBD2 TRBJ2-5 TRBV19 CASSPRGAEETQYF TGTGCCAGTAGCCCGCGGGGGGCGGAGGAGACCCAGTACTTC
- - TRBJ2-3 TRBV19 CASSPVLAQKTDTQYF TGTGCCAGTAGTCCGGTGTTAGCCCAGAAAACAGATACGCAGTATTTT
- TRBD2 TRBJ2-1 TRBV7-2 CASSGSGGPYNEQFF TGTGCCAGCTCGGGTTCGGGAGGGCCCTACAATGAGCAGTTCTTC
- TRBD1 TRBJ1-1 TRBV18 CASSPPGGVNTEAFF TGTGCCAGCTCACCACCAGGGGGCGTCAACACTGAAGCTTTCTTT